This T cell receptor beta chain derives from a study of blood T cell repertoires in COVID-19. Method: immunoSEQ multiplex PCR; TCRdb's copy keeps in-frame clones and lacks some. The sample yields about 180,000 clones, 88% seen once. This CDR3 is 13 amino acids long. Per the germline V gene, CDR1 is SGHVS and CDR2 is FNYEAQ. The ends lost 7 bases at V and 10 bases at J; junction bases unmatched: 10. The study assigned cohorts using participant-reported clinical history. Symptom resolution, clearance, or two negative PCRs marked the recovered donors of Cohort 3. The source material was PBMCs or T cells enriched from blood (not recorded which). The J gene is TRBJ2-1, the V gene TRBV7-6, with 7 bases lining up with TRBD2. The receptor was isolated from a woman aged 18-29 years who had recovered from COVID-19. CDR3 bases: TGTGCCAGCATGAGGAATCTAGCGGACGAGCAGTTCTTC. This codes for CASMRNLADEQFF.